These 23 T cell receptor beta chains came from one sample sequenced in a study of T cells in Graves' hyperthyroidism and ophthalmopathy. Authors of the study amplified TCR beta CDR3 regions from RNA transcripts. Researchers ran a first-round RT-PCR on the TCR CDR3 using the HTBI primer set. MiXCR, applied by TCRdb to the multiplex PCR reads, yields one record per CDR3 protein. The sample yields about 590,000 distinct CDR3 sequences, more than 15% seen once. The sequenced sample consisted of blood. Every receptor here comes from a woman aged 25 to 45 with Graves' hyperthyroidism.

There are a few counts of this clonotype. V and J are TRBV24-1 and TRBJ2-3, with a possible D match to TRBD2 (5 bases). CDR1 and CDR2 from the germline V gene are KGHDR and SFDVKD. Trimming cost V 1 base and J 7 bases, with 17 bases left between them. This CDR3 comprises 16 residues. In DNA form, the CDR3 reads TGTGCCACCAGTGATTTTGCCGGAGGAGGCCTGTATACGCAGTATTTT. Its translation is CATSDFAGGGLYTQYF.

The V and J genes are TRBV6-1 and TRBJ1-5; the match to TRBD1 covers 10 bases. The CDR3 length is 15 residues. Germline values: CDR1 MNHNS, CDR2 SASEGT. V dropped 5 bases and J dropped 4; count of bases not matched to a gene: 5. In DNA, the CDR3 is TGTGCCAGCAGTAAAGGACAGGGGGTGAATCAGCCCCAGCATTTT. It encodes CASSKGQGVNQPQHF.

The sample holds many counts of this clonotype. This sequence joins TRBV18 and TRBJ2-1, with D tentatively TRBD2 (5 bases). V was shortened by 5 bases and J by 8 bases, with 7 bases between the two germline ends. Germline V gene sequence: CDR1 KGHSH, CDR2 LQKENI. There are 11 residues in the CDR3. CDR3 sequence (DNA): TGTGCCAGCTCAACCGGGGATGAGCAGTTCTTC. Translating it yields CASSTGDEQFF.

This clonotype was seen a few times. The chain employs TRBV6-5 and TRBJ1-5; tentatively, D is TRBD1 (5 bases). Germline V gene data show CDR1 as MNHEY and CDR2 as SVGAGI. The CDR3 totals 15 residues. V was clipped by 2 bases and J by 2 bases, with 10 bases between them. CDR3 nucleotides: TGTGCCAGCAGTTACGGGAGGGGTGGCAATCAGCCCCAGCATTTT. It specifies CASSYGRGGNQPQHF.

The rearrangement joins TRBV6-9 to TRBJ1-2; perhaps TRBD1 as D (6 bases). The germline CDR1 and CDR2 sequences are MNHGY and SVAAGI. The V and J ends lost 3 bases and 6 bases respectively, with 11 bases between them. The CDR3 is 13 amino acids. The CDR3 here is CASSYLGGDGYTF. CDR3 nucleotides: TGTGCCAGCAGTTACTTAGGGGGGGATGGCTACACCTTC.

This chain joins TRBV12-3 or TRBV12-4 and TRBJ2-2; 9 bases agree with TRBD2. The CDR3 loop spans 16 amino acids. The V segment lost 2 bases and the J segment 4 bases; nucleotides outside the gene matches: 5. The CDR3 spells CASSLWLAGPTGELFF. DNA of the CDR3: TGTGCCAGCAGTTTATGGCTAGCGGGACCCACCGGGGAGCTGTTTTTT.

The rearrangement uses TRBV19 and TRBJ2-2; D uncertain. In germline, CDR1 is LNHDA, CDR2 SQIVND (reference sequence). CDR3 length: 13 amino acids. The CDR3 DNA is TGTGTCACCCAAACACAGAACACCGGGGAGCTGTTTTTT. It encodes CVTQTQNTGELFF.

In its sample, this clonotype was seen many times. The chain is built from TRBV28 and TRBJ1-6; D is perhaps TRBD1 (5 bases). Trimming shortened V by 3 bases and J by 9 bases, and 9 bases separated the two germline ends. The CDR3 covers 13 residues. CDR1 and CDR2 from the germline V gene are MDHEN and SYDVKM. CDR3 coding DNA: TGTGCCAGCAGTTTCGGGGGGACTTCACCCCTCCACTTT. It specifies CASSFGGTSPLHF.

This clonotype occurred many times. J is TRBJ2-3 and V is TRBV20-1; maybe TRBD2 (6 bases). Germline loops: CDR1 DFQATT, CDR2 SNEGSKA (reference sequence). The V end was cut by 6 bases, the J end by 1 base, with 11 bases between. The CDR3 runs to 13 residues. CDR3 in amino acids: CSAETSGTDTQYF. The CDR3 nucleotides are TGCAGTGCGGAGACTAGTGGCACAGATACGCAGTATTTT.

In this sample, this clonotype turned up many times. The chain links TRBV7-2 to TRBJ1-2, with a possible D match to TRBD1 (5 bases). CDR3 length equals 16 residues. Looked up from germline, CDR1 is SGHTA and CDR2 is FQGNSA. V lost 2 bases and J lost 4, with 17 bases in between. The CDR3 loop reads CASSLSLGDSTYGYTF. In nucleotides, the CDR3 is TGTGCCAGCAGCTTATCCCTCGGCGACAGCACCTATGGCTACACCTTC.

J is TRBJ1-1 and V is TRBV20-1, with 10 bases matching TRBD1. J lost 7 bases, V lost 5 bases, and 7 bases had no gene match. CDR1 and CDR2 (germline): DFQATT, SNEGSKA (reference sequence). CDR3 length: 13 residues. CDR3: CSAPRTGGIEAFF. In DNA form, the CDR3 reads TGCAGTGCTCCTAGGACAGGGGGTATTGAAGCTTTCTTT.

This clonotype occurred many times. The gene calls are TRBV5-1 and TRBJ2-3; D remains ambiguous. This CDR3 is 13 amino acids long. Germline CDR1 is SGHRS and CDR2 is YFSETQ. V was clipped by 2 bases and J by 2 bases, with 6 bases between them. The DNA of the CDR3 is TGCGCCAGCAGCTTCGGAAACACAGATACGCAGTATTTT. As protein: CASSFGNTDTQYF.

The table lists this clonotype with many counts. V usage is TRBV18 and J usage is TRBJ1-1; D gene unclear. Between the trimmed V and J ends, which lost 5 bases and 7 bases, there was a span of 20 bases. This CDR3 is 15 amino acids long. Germline CDR1 is KGHSH and CDR2 is LQKENI. CDR3 region: CASSSREIARYEAFF. In DNA form, the CDR3 reads TGTGCCAGCTCATCGCGCGAGATAGCGAGGTATGAAGCTTTCTTT.

This clonotype has a count of ten or more. The chain carries TRBV27 and TRBJ2-7, with TRBD1 as a possible D gene (5 bases). Trimming cost V 0 bases and J 0 bases, with 6 bases left between them. The germline V gene has CDR1 MNHEY and CDR2 SMNVEV (reference sequence). The CDR3 length is 14 residues. This chain's CDR3 is CASSLSDSSYEQYF. CDR3 DNA: TGTGCCAGCAGTTTATCAGACAGCTCCTACGAGCAGTACTTC.

This clonotype has ten or more counts. The chain is built from TRBV3-1 and TRBJ2-4; D is undetermined. Germline V gene data show CDR1 as LGHDT and CDR2 as YNNKEL (reference sequence). V was cut by 1 base and J by 8 bases, with 9 bases left in between. The CDR3 runs to 13 residues. The CDR3 here is CASSQGSVDIQYF. CDR3 in DNA: TGTGCCAGCAGCCAAGGCTCGGTAGACATTCAGTACTTC.

The gene calls are TRBV12-3 or TRBV12-4 and TRBJ2-7; D possibly corresponds to TRBD2 (5 bases). This CDR3 spans 13 amino acids. V was clipped by 4 bases and J by 1 base, with 8 bases between them. CDR3 in amino acids: CASSSRESYEQYF. Here the CDR3 DNA reads TGTGCCAGCAGTTCCCGGGAATCCTACGAGCAGTACTTC.

This clonotype has at least ten counts. The chain uses TRBV27 and TRBJ1-1; D gene unclear. Trimming stripped 6 bases from V and 0 bases from J, with 8 bases between. This CDR3 comprises 13 residues. Germline values: CDR1 MNHEY, CDR2 SMNVEV (reference sequence). CDR3 residues: CASSLALNTEAFF. The CDR3, as DNA: TGTGCCAGCAGCTTAGCCCTGAACACTGAAGCTTTCTTT.

This clonotype was seen many times. The chain combines TRBV7-2 with TRBJ2-5, with D unresolved. This CDR3 contains 15 residues. Germline CDR1 and CDR2: SGHTA and FQGNSA. Trimming took 5 bases from V and 5 from J, leaving 18 bases between them. The CDR3 DNA is TGTGCCAGCAGCCCGATTCTGGTCCCATATGAGACCCAGTACTTC. Translation: CASSPILVPYETQYF.

This clonotype has a count of ten or more. The V call is TRBV30, the J call TRBJ2-7; 9 bases map to TRBD2. The V and J ends lost 4 bases and 2 bases, in that order; junction bases with no gene match: 6. The CDR3 loop spans 14 amino acids. The germline V gene has CDR1 GTSNPN and CDR2 SVGIG (reference sequence). In nucleotides, the CDR3 is TGTGCCTGGACAGCGGGAGGCGTCACCTACGAGCAGTACTTC. This encodes CAWTAGGVTYEQYF.

The table lists this clonotype with a few counts. The chain uses TRBV2 and TRBJ1-2; no clear D gene. CDR3 length: 15 residues. V lost 2 bases and J lost 3, with 13 bases in between. In germline, CDR1 is SNHLY, CDR2 FYNNEI. Here the CDR3 DNA reads TGTGCCAGCAGTGAACTGGCAGCACCTTACTATGGCTACACCTTC. Its protein is CASSELAAPYYGYTF.

This clonotype came up many times. The J gene is TRBJ2-1, the V gene TRBV27; 8 nucleotides match TRBD1. The CDR3 contains 14 residues. CDR1 and CDR2 from the germline V gene are MNHEY and SMNVEV (reference sequence). J lost 8 bases, V lost 6 bases, and 9 bases had no gene match. DNA for the CDR3: TGTGCCAGCAGCCAGGGGGCAAGGGGCGATGAGCAGTTCTTC. Translation: CASSQGARGDEQFF.

The V and J genes are TRBV6-2 or TRBV6-3 and TRBJ2-1, with TRBD2 matching over 9 bases. Trimming took 6 bases from V and 6 from J; bases not matched to a gene: 12. The germline CDR1 and CDR2 sequences are MNHEY and SVGEGT. This CDR3 has 16 residues. The CDR3 loop reads CASRDGLAGSINEQFF. The CDR3 nucleotides are TGTGCCAGCAGGGACGGTCTAGCGGGATCAATCAATGAGCAGTTCTTC.

This clonotype was counted only a few times. The CDR3 spells CASSPGLAGVTQYF. DNA of the CDR3: TGCGCCAGCTCGCCGGGACTAGCGGGAGTAACGCAGTATTTT. The V gene is TRBV4-1, the J gene TRBJ2-3; 14 bases are shared with TRBD2. CDR1 is MGHRA and CDR2 is YSYEKL in the germline V gene. The trim removed 8 bases at V and 9 bases at J, leaving 7 bases unmatched. This CDR3 is built from 14 residues.